Presented here are 32 T cell receptor beta chains from one specimen sequenced in a study of OX40 agonist ivuxolimab in advanced cancers. This table comes from immunoSEQ multiplex PCR, and its TCRdb copy is limited to in-frame clones, with some not included. The sample records just over 14,000 clones, just under 80% being singletons. The sequencing here drew on CD4+ or CD8+ T cells sorted from blood, taken in a trial of the OX40 agonist ivuxolimab. These receptors came from an adult with an advanced solid tumor such as melanoma, head and neck, liver or kidney cancer.

The chain carries TRBV27 and TRBJ2-5; 9 bases are shared with TRBD1. V lost 5 bases and J lost 4; bases outside the gene matches: 8. CDR1 and CDR2 from the germline V gene are MNHEY and SMNVEV (reference sequence). The CDR3 is made up of 15 amino acids. The CDR3 nucleotides are TGTGCCAGCAGTCAATGGGACAGGGTTTCAGAGACCCAGTACTTC. Amino acid sequence: CASSQWDRVSETQYF.

This clone ranks as medium-sized. The same CDR3 can be traced to other DNA sequences in this sample. The chain has TRBV5-6 and TRBJ2-7; D is perhaps TRBD2 (6 bases). Germline V gives CDR1 SGHDT, CDR2 YYEEEE. The CDR3 is made up of 11 amino acids. V was trimmed by 4 bases and J by 7 bases, leaving 9 bases between them. The CDR3 region has the DNA TGTGCCAGCAGCGGGACTGAGGAGCAGTACTTC. Its protein is CASSGTEEQYF.

The chain combines TRBV7-3 with TRBJ2-1; the D is unclear. V was pared by 2 bases and J by 8 bases, with 10 bases between. The CDR3 runs to 13 residues. Per germline, CDR1 SGHTA and CDR2 FQGTGA. In DNA, the CDR3 is TGTGCCAGCAGCTTAGGCTCAAGGGATGAGCAGTTCTTC. It specifies CASSLGSRDEQFF.

This sequence joins TRBV28 and TRBJ2-1, with 9 bases that match TRBD1. This CDR3 has 15 residues. After removal of 3 bases from V and 6 bases from J, the junction contained 6 bases not matched to a gene. CDR1 is MDHEN and CDR2 is SYDVKM in the germline V gene. CDR3 DNA: TGTGCCAGCAGTTTTACGGGACAGGGTGTCAATGAGCAGTTCTTC. Protein sequence: CASSFTGQGVNEQFF.

The rearrangement links TRBV7-8 to TRBJ2-6; D tentatively reads TRBD1 or TRBD2 (5 bases each). CDR1 SGHVS and CDR2 FQNEAQ come from the germline V gene. CDR3 length: 21 residues. Trimming left V 3 bases short and J 2 bases short, with 26 bases between. CDR3 DNA: TGTGCCAGCAGCTTCCGACCAGCAGGGACGGTTGACGGAGCTGGGGCCAACGTCCTGACTTTC. It encodes CASSFRPAGTVDGAGANVLTF.

The chain recombines TRBV27 with TRBJ2-4; D gene ambiguous. The V end lost 3 bases, the J end lost 3 bases, and 9 bases lay between the germline ends. The CDR3 totals 14 residues. Germline CDR1 and CDR2: MNHEY and SMNVEV (reference sequence). The CDR3 nucleotides read TGTGCCAGCAGTTTTCGCGTGGGCAAAAACATTCAGTACTTC. This gives the protein CASSFRVGKNIQYF.

This clone was seen a single time. The V gene is TRBV4-1, the J gene TRBJ2-3; D may be TRBD1 (6 bases). The CDR3 is 15 amino acids. Germline V gives CDR1 MGHRA, CDR2 YSYEKL. The germline V and J ends were trimmed by 7 bases and 6 bases, with 20 bases remaining between them. DNA of the CDR3: TGCGCCAGCAAACCAACAGGGTCGTTTTGGGATACGCAGTATTTT. It translates to CASKPTGSFWDTQYF.

A single count supports this clone. The CDR3 sequence is CASSYFLTDNEQFF. The DNA of the CDR3 is TGTGCCAGCAGTTACTTCCTCACCGACAATGAGCAGTTCTTC. The J gene is TRBJ2-1, the V gene TRBV6-5; D is unresolved. CDR3 length equals 14 residues. Trimming removed 1 base at V and 5 bases at J, with 9 bases between. CDR1 is MNHEY, CDR2 SVGAGI, per germline.

The chain uses TRBV30 and TRBJ2-2; D is undetermined. Germline V gene sequence: CDR1 GTSNPN, CDR2 SVGIG (reference sequence). The V end lost 0 bases, the J end lost 4 bases, and 9 bases lay between the germline ends. The CDR3 loop spans 14 amino acids. As DNA, the CDR3 is TGTGCCTGGAGTGTGGCTCTTATCACCGGGGAGCTGTTTTTT. It translates to CAWSVALITGELFF.

The rearrangement joins TRBV6-1 to TRBJ2-7; a weak D match, TRBD1 (6 bases). Germline CDR1 is MNHNS and CDR2 is SASEGT. Between the trimmed V and J ends, which lost 4 bases and 5 bases, there was a span of 12 bases. This CDR3 has 13 residues. The CDR3 region has the DNA TGTGCCAGCAGTGTGGGGGCGCGGGACGAGCAGTACTTC. This gives the protein CASSVGARDEQYF.

The chain is built from TRBV4-3 and TRBJ2-7, with a weak D call TRBD2 (6 bases). This CDR3 spans 16 amino acids. The germline gives CDR1 LGHNA, CDR2 YSLEER. Trimming took 0 bases from V and 0 from J, leaving 12 bases between them. The CDR3 bases are TGCGCCAGCAGCCAAGAGGCTAGCGCGAGCTCCTACGAGCAGTACTTC. This sequence encodes CASSQEASASSYEQYF.

The CDR3, as DNA: TGTGCCAGCAGTTACGGGGACAGCTCCTACGAGCAGTACTTC. Translated: CASSYGDSSYEQYF. The rearrangement uses TRBV6-6 and TRBJ2-7; TRBD1 matches at 7 bases. Germline trimming cut 2 bases from V and 0 bases from J; bases unmatched to any gene: 1. The CDR3 length is 14 residues. Germline loops: CDR1 MNHNY, CDR2 SVGAGI (reference sequence).

The rearrangement uses TRBV6-1 and TRBJ2-6; D gene unclear. The germline V gene has CDR1 MNHNS and CDR2 SASEGT. The CDR3 length is 15 residues. Between the trimmed V and J ends, which lost 0 bases and 1 base, there was a span of 4 bases. CDR3 coding DNA: TGTGCCAGCAGTGAAGCAGGGTCTGGGGCCAACGTCCTGACTTTC. This gives the protein CASSEAGSGANVLTF.

The chain combines TRBV6-5 with TRBJ1-1; a weak D match, TRBD1 (6 bases). Trimming cost V 2 bases and J 4 bases, with 8 bases left between them. This CDR3 contains 13 residues. The V gene's germline CDR1 is MNHEY and CDR2 SVGAGI. The CDR3 loop is CASSYGGVTEAFF. CDR3 sequence (DNA): TGTGCCAGCAGTTACGGGGGCGTCACTGAAGCTTTCTTT.

The chain is built from TRBV27 and TRBJ2-1, with 10 bases identical to TRBD2. Germline V gives CDR1 MNHEY, CDR2 SMNVEV (reference sequence). V gave up 5 bases and J gave up 4 bases; unmatched junction bases: 8. This CDR3 has 16 amino acids. CDR3 DNA sequence: TGTGCCAGCAGTGCCGAACTAGCGGGGATATACAATGAGCAGTTCTTC. Its translation: CASSAELAGIYNEQFF.

A few counts support this clone. The chain is built from TRBV6-4 and TRBJ2-1, with TRBD2 matching over 7 bases. Germline trimming cut 4 bases from V and 4 bases from J; bases unmatched to any gene: 7. Germline loops: CDR1 MRHNA, CDR2 SNTAGT. CDR3 length: 15 residues. The CDR3 sequence: CASSVEGGSYNEQFF. The CDR3 bases are TGTGCCAGCAGTGTGGAGGGAGGGAGTTACAATGAGCAGTTCTTC.

The chain combines TRBV5-6 with TRBJ1-2, with 8 positions matching TRBD1. CDR1 and CDR2 (germline): SGHDT, YYEEEE. The CDR3 consists of 13 residues. Germline trimming cut 3 bases from V and 6 bases from J; bases unmatched to any gene: 4. The CDR3 DNA reads TGTGCCAGCAGCTGGACAGGGATGCATGGCTACACCTTC. It is translated as CASSWTGMHGYTF.

The chain uses TRBV10-3 and TRBJ2-3, with 9 positions matching TRBD2. The CDR3 covers 14 residues. J lost 9 bases, V lost 5 bases, and 9 bases had no gene match. In germline, CDR1 is ENHRY, CDR2 SYGVKD. CDR3 loop: CAISRASGTDTQYF. Written as DNA, the CDR3 is TGTGCCATCAGTCGGGCTAGCGGGACTGACACGCAGTATTTT.

This chain joins TRBV7-9 and TRBJ1-1, with 9 bases lining up with TRBD1. V lost 5 bases and J lost 3; bases outside the gene matches: 7. This CDR3 spans 15 amino acids. From germline, CDR1 is SEHNR and CDR2 FQNEAQ (reference sequence). In nucleotides, the CDR3 is TGTGCCAGCAGCGCCGGACAGGGGATCTACACTGAAGCTTTCTTT. Encoded protein: CASSAGQGIYTEAFF.

The sample holds a few counts of this clone. V is TRBV6-6 and J is TRBJ1-1; 7 bases are shared with TRBD1. This CDR3 has 15 amino acids. V lost 9 bases, J lost 5 bases, and 15 bases stayed unmatched. Germline V gives CDR1 MNHNY, CDR2 SVGAGI (reference sequence). This CDR3 is CASNVMAGGSTEAFF. The CDR3 nucleotides read TGTGCCAGTAACGTTATGGCAGGGGGGAGTACTGAAGCTTTCTTT.

The gene calls are TRBV20-1 and TRBJ2-1, with D possibly TRBD2 on 5 matching bases. The CDR3 spans 11 residues. V shed 0 bases and J shed 9 bases, with 6 bases lying between them. Looked up from germline, CDR1 is DFQATT and CDR2 is SNEGSKA (reference sequence). Here the CDR3 reads CSARDRGEQFF. CDR3 nucleotide sequence: TGCAGTGCTAGAGATCGGGGTGAGCAGTTCTTC.

The chain links TRBV9 to TRBJ2-1, with D maybe TRBD1 (6 bases). Germline CDR1 SGDLS, CDR2 YYNGEE. The V gene lost 3 bases and the J gene lost 1 base, with 11 bases spanning the gap. The CDR3 runs to 15 residues. CDR3 region: CASSARTASYNEQFF. CDR3 sequence (DNA): TGTGCCAGCAGCGCTCGGACAGCATCCTACAATGAGCAGTTCTTC. The complete variable domain, with remaining parts taken from reference TRBV9 and TRBJ2-1, reads DSGVTQTPKHLITATGQRVTLRCSPRSGDLSVYWYQQSLDQGLQFLIQYYNGEERAKGNILERFSAQQFPDLHSELNLSSLELGDSALYFCASSARTASYNEQFFGPGTRLTVL.

V gene TRBV13 combines with J gene TRBJ2-7; TRBD2 agrees at 15 bases. J was trimmed by 4 bases and V by 1 base; bases with no gene match: 2. Germline CDR1 reads PRHDT; CDR2 reads FYEKMQ (reference sequence). The CDR3 is 16 amino acids. This CDR3 is CASSLAGTSGRYEQYF. The CDR3 DNA sequence: TGTGCCAGCAGCTTAGCTGGGACTAGCGGGAGGTACGAGCAGTACTTC.

The chain has TRBV7-2 and TRBJ2-7, with 10 nucleotides matching TRBD2. The CDR3 runs 17 residues. With V trimmed by 1 base and J by 1 base, 7 bases remained unmatched. The germline V gene encodes CDR1 SGHTA and CDR2 FQGNSA. The chain's CDR3 is CASSLEALAGVSYEQYF. The CDR3 DNA sequence: TGTGCCAGCAGCTTAGAAGCTCTAGCGGGGGTTTCCTACGAGCAGTACTTC.

The V call is TRBV2, the J call TRBJ1-2; no definite D call. The CDR3 extends over 11 amino acids. Germline lookup yields CDR1 SNHLY and CDR2 FYNNEI. V gave up 10 bases and J gave up 8 bases, with 14 bases separating them. This chain's CDR3 is CAIPRRAGYTF. The CDR3 DNA sequence: TGTGCCATCCCACGAAGGGCGGGCTACACCTTC. Supplemented by reference TRBV2 and TRBJ1-2, the full variable domain reads EPEVTQTPSHQVTQMGQEVILRCVPISNHLYFYWYRQILGQKVEFLVSFYNNEISEKSEIFDDQFSVERPDGSNFTLKIRSTKLEDSAMYFCAIPRRAGYTFGSGTRLTVV.

The chain recombines TRBV2 with TRBJ1-1; no definite D call. Germline CDR1 SNHLY, CDR2 FYNNEI. Trimming shortened V by 9 bases and J by 3 bases, and 14 bases separated the two germline ends. The CDR3 is made up of 13 amino acids. The CDR3 nucleotides read TGTGCCAGGTTAGGAGAAAGCTACACTGAAGCTTTCTTT. Amino acid sequence: CARLGESYTEAFF.

The chain uses TRBV7-9 and TRBJ2-2; D unresolved. Germline V gene sequence: CDR1 SEHNR, CDR2 FQNEAQ (reference sequence). V was shortened by 1 base and J by 1 base, with 4 bases between the two germline ends. The CDR3 runs 14 residues. The CDR3 sequence is CASSLVLNTGELFF. The CDR3 nucleotides read TGTGCCAGCAGCTTAGTCCTGAACACCGGGGAGCTGTTTTTT.

V and J are TRBV5-1 and TRBJ2-2; possible D gene TRBD1, 6 bases. The CDR3 covers 15 residues. V lost 4 bases and J lost 1, with 11 bases in between. Germline CDR1 SGHRS, CDR2 YFSETQ. The CDR3 spells CASSPQQGNTGELFF. CDR3 in DNA: TGCGCCAGCAGCCCGCAACAGGGGAACACCGGGGAGCTGTTTTTT. Using reference TRBV5-1 and TRBJ2-2 for the parts outside the CDR3, the full variable domain is KAGVTQTPRYLIKTRGQQVTLSCSPISGHRSVSWYQQTPGQGLQFLFEYFSETQRNKGNFPGRFSGRQFSNSRSEMNVSTLELGDSALYLCASSPQQGNTGELFFGEGSRLTVL.

CDR3 residues: CASSWTSGSADTQYF. The CDR3 bases are TGCGCCAGCAGCTGGACTAGCGGGAGCGCAGATACGCAGTATTTT. This chain links TRBV5-1 with TRBJ2-3; 13 bases line up with TRBD2. Trimming cost V 3 bases and J 4 bases; bases outside gene matches: 2. The germline V gene has CDR1 SGHRS and CDR2 YFSETQ. This CDR3 region has 15 residues.

This chain uses TRBV6-6 with TRBJ2-7, with D maybe TRBD2 (6 bases). CDR1 and CDR2 (germline): MNHNY, SVGAGI (reference sequence). V was trimmed by 6 bases and J by 3 bases, leaving 12 bases between them. CDR3 length: 13 amino acids. The CDR3 DNA reads TGTGCCAGCAGCTCAGCGGGCGGCTACGAGCAGTACTTC. This sequence encodes CASSSAGGYEQYF.

The V call is TRBV13, the J call TRBJ2-1; no definite D call. The germline V gene has CDR1 PRHDT and CDR2 FYEKMQ (reference sequence). The length of the CDR3 is 11 residues. Trimming shortened V by 4 bases and J by 7 bases, and 5 bases separated the two germline ends. The CDR3 DNA reads TGTGCCAGCAGCTACGGGAATGAGCAGTTCTTC. Amino acid sequence: CASSYGNEQFF.

The gene calls are TRBV29-1 and TRBJ2-7; 9 positions match TRBD2. Germline V CDR1 and CDR2: SQVTM, ANQGSEA. The CDR3 is 14 residues long. The trim removed 7 bases at V and 3 bases at J, leaving 10 bases unmatched. The CDR3 DNA sequence: TGCAGCGCCCTTCTGGCTAGCGGGAACTACGAGCAGTACTTC. Amino acids: CSALLASGNYEQYF.